This T cell receptor beta chain was observed in a study of regulatory T cells in long-lasting Graves disease. Overall study results and limits: The small sample size may have reduced accuracy.

The junction had 11 bases not matched to a gene; V was cut back by 5 bases and J by 6 bases. Germline CDR1 MNHEY, CDR2 SMNVEV (reference sequence). The CDR3 is made up of 15 amino acids. The time point: newly diagnosed GD, antithyroid drugs for less than 3 months. Making the TCR library involved RNA that had been extracted from PBMCs. A remark on this clonotype: The antigen remains unidentified.

Researchers made TCR beta libraries by using iRepertoire HTBI primers and running Arm-PCR on CDR3 regions. TCRdb recomputed calls from the multiplex PCR reads with MiXCR, one row per CDR3 protein. The repertoire holds about 540,000 distinct CDR3 sequences, with around an eighth as singletons. These data were also reused for a study on T cells in Graves' hyperthyroidism and ophthalmopathy. Per that study: Stability of Graves' hyperthyroidism was defined as absent ophthalmopathy progression within 18 months. RT-PCR in the first round (using the HTBI primer set) targeted the TCR CDR3.

This rearrangement joins TRBV27 to TRBJ1-2; 8 nucleotides agree with TRBD1. The sample in question was peripheral blood mononuclear cells (PBMCs), obtained at new diagnosis, from a patient treated with antithyroid drugs. The receptor's source is a man aged 25-45 years with Graves disease. CDR3 DNA: TGTGCCAGCAGTCGCGGGACAGGAGTTGAGAATGGCTACACCTTC. It specifies CASSRGTGVENGYTF.